This TCR beta chain was identified during a study of identical twins. Regarding the study as a whole: Researchers caution that invariant MAIT and iNKT cells could partly confound zero-insertion analyses.

Of note for this clonotype: Its cognate antigen is unknown.

Germline assignment: CDR1 MDHEN and CDR2 SYDVKM. The length of the CDR3 is 12 residues. V trimming: 5 bases; J trimming: 5 bases; junction bases outside the gene matches: 3. Via MiXCR, TCRdb re-called the 5' RACE reads, giving one row per CDR3 protein. This sample has hundreds of thousands of distinct CDR3 sequences, with roughly 6% found just once. What was sequenced was naive T cells sorted from blood. This TCR was recovered from a man between 18 and 35 years old in good health. V and J are TRBV28 and TRBJ2-7; 7 nucleotides match TRBD1. The CDR3 region has the DNA TGTGCCAGCAGTCCTGACAGGGACGAGCAGTACTTC. Its translation is CASSPDRDEQYF.